These 15 T cell receptor beta chains were all obtained from the same sample, sequenced in a study of lymphopenia after photon versus proton radiotherapy. Assay used: immunoSEQ multiplex PCR; TCRdb lists only in-frame clones, some missing. This sample has 70,000 or so clones, with approximately 90% found just once. Sequencing used peripheral blood, obtained from a patient treated with photon-based radiotherapy. The receptors stem from a woman aged 35 to 49 with cholangiocarcinoma.

This chain uses TRBV19 with TRBJ2-7; 11 bases are shared with TRBD2. The CDR3 is 16 amino acids. CDR1 is LNHDA, CDR2 SQIVND, per germline (reference sequence). The trim removed 3 bases at V and 6 bases at J, leaving 10 bases unmatched. Here the CDR3 reads CASSMPGTSGPLEQYF. In DNA form, the CDR3 reads TGTGCCAGTAGTATGCCGGGGACTAGCGGTCCCCTCGAGCAGTACTTC.

J is TRBJ2-7 and V is TRBV20-1; no definite D call. This CDR3 is built from 10 residues. V lost 1 base and J lost 4, with 2 bases in between. CDR1 DFQATT and CDR2 SNEGSKA come from the germline V gene (reference sequence). The CDR3 DNA is TGCAGTGCTAGAGGTTACGAGCAGTACTTC. Its protein product is CSARGYEQYF.

This rearrangement joins TRBV11-3 to TRBJ1-1, with D possibly TRBD1 on 5 matching bases. The CDR3 length is 14 residues. The V gene lost 5 bases and the J gene lost 0 bases, with 10 bases spanning the gap. Germline loops: CDR1 SGHNT, CDR2 YENEEA. The CDR3 sequence is CASSVGGVNTEAFF. CDR3 nucleotide sequence: TGTGCCAGCAGCGTCGGGGGTGTGAACACTGAAGCTTTCTTT.

The chain joins TRBV28 to TRBJ1-4, with D tentatively TRBD1 (6 bases). Trimming cost V 3 bases and J 4 bases, with 12 bases left between them. There are 15 residues in the CDR3. From germline, CDR1 is MDHEN and CDR2 SYDVKM. The CDR3 DNA sequence: TGTGCCAGCAGTTTTGGGGGGCAAGGTAATGAAAAACTGTTTTTT. Amino acid sequence: CASSFGGQGNEKLFF.

The chain links TRBV28 to TRBJ2-1; the D is unclear. Per germline, CDR1 MDHEN and CDR2 SYDVKM. The CDR3 is 13 residues long. The V gene lost 1 base and the J gene lost 6 bases, with 7 bases spanning the gap. The CDR3 DNA reads TGTGCCAGCAGTTTATCCTTGGCCAATGAGCAGTTCTTC. Amino acids: CASSLSLANEQFF.

This chain uses TRBV9 with TRBJ2-1; D gene ambiguous. Germline CDR1 SGDLS, CDR2 YYNGEE. The CDR3 totals 13 residues. Trimming took off 3 bases at V and 0 bases at J, with 4 bases between the two ends. The CDR3, as DNA: TGTGCCAGCAGCGGGTACTCCTACAATGAGCAGTTCTTC. Protein sequence: CASSGYSYNEQFF.

This chain joins TRBV20-1 and TRBJ1-2; D perhaps matches TRBD1 (5 bases). V was trimmed by 3 bases and J by 8 bases, leaving 10 bases between them. This CDR3 spans 11 amino acids. In germline, CDR1 is DFQATT, CDR2 SNEGSKA (reference sequence). The CDR3 DNA reads as TGCAGTGCTAGGAGAGGGGACGGCTACACCTTC. As protein: CSARRGDGYTF.

This chain uses TRBV5-4 with TRBJ1-3; TRBD1 agrees at 7 bases. Per the germline V gene, CDR1 is SGHNT and CDR2 is YYREEE (reference sequence). Trimming at V came to 0 bases and at J to 2 bases, leaving 2 bases not matched to a gene. The CDR3 is made up of 15 amino acids. The CDR3 loop reads CASSLEGAAGNTIYF. Here the CDR3 DNA reads TGTGCCAGCAGCTTGGAGGGGGCAGCTGGAAACACCATATATTTT. Supplemented by reference TRBV5-4 and TRBJ1-3, the full variable domain reads ETGVTQSPTHLIKTRGQQVTLRCSSQSGHNTVSWYQQALGQGPQFIFQYYREEENGRGNFPPRFSGLQFPNYSSELNVNALELDDSALYLCASSLEGAAGNTIYFGEGSWLTVV.

The CDR3 DNA sequence: TGTGCCAGCAGCACGTCCGGGACGGTCTATGGCTACACCTTC. Its protein product is CASSTSGTVYGYTF. V is TRBV5-6 and J is TRBJ1-2; perhaps TRBD1 as D (5 bases). There are 14 residues in the CDR3. The V and J ends lost 4 bases and 4 bases respectively, with 14 bases between them. Germline V gives CDR1 SGHDT, CDR2 YYEEEE. The whole variable domain, filled in from reference TRBV5-6 and TRBJ1-2, reads DAGVTQSPTHLIKTRGQQVTLRCSPKSGHDTVSWYQQALGQGPQFIFQYYEEEERQRGNFPDRFSGHQFPNYSSELNVNALLLGDSALYLCASSTSGTVYGYTFGSGTRLTVV.

This clone was seen only once. The rearrangement joins TRBV28 to TRBJ1-2; 7 bases match TRBD1. Trimming at V came to 8 bases and at J to 8 bases, leaving 2 bases not matched to a gene. Germline-derived CDR1 and CDR2 are MDHEN and SYDVKM. This CDR3 spans 10 amino acids. The CDR3 nucleotides are TGTGCCAGCGAGGGGGCGGGCTACACCTTC. Amino acid sequence: CASEGAGYTF.

This clone was seen a single time. The V and J genes are TRBV4-2 and TRBJ2-1; 11 bases are shared with TRBD2. With V trimmed by 0 bases and J by 3 bases, 10 bases remained unmatched. The CDR3 is made up of 19 amino acids. CDR1 and CDR2 from the germline V gene are LGHNA and YNFKEQ. The CDR3 sequence is CASSQEGRLAGGYYNEQFF. Here the CDR3 DNA reads TGTGCCAGCAGCCAAGAAGGGAGGCTAGCGGGGGGATACTACAATGAGCAGTTCTTC.

The gene calls are TRBV10-3 and TRBJ1-2, with TRBD1 matching 9 bases. Germline V gene sequence: CDR1 ENHRY, CDR2 SYGVKD. The CDR3 covers 19 residues. With V trimmed by 2 bases and J by 2 bases, 15 bases remained unmatched. The CDR3 DNA reads as TGTGCCATCAGTGAGCCGACCGGGACAGGGATTTCCTTAAACTATGGCTACACCTTC. It specifies CAISEPTGTGISLNYGYTF.

J is TRBJ1-2 and V is TRBV19; D ambiguous. The CDR3 has 13 residues. Trimming pared 7 bases from V and 1 base from J, leaving 10 bases between. Germline CDR1 LNHDA, CDR2 SQIVND (reference sequence). CDR3 nucleotide sequence: TGTGCCAGTAACCCTCGGGGTAACTATGGCTACACCTTC. Its translation: CASNPRGNYGYTF.

This clone was detected only once. The chain joins TRBV9 to TRBJ1-2; D might be TRBD1 (5 bases). The CDR3 is 16 residues long. The V end lost 7 bases, the J end lost 7 bases, and 26 bases lay between the germline ends. The germline V gene encodes CDR1 SGDLS and CDR2 YYNGEE. CDR3 protein: CASGPGGLEGMGGYTF. The CDR3 nucleotides are TGTGCCAGCGGCCCGGGAGGCCTGGAGGGGATGGGTGGCTACACCTTC.

The CDR3 loop reads CASSVNRGKTEAFF. Written as DNA, the CDR3 is TGTGCCAGCAGTGTTAACAGGGGAAAGACTGAAGCTTTCTTT. The chain joins TRBV25-1 to TRBJ1-1; 7 nucleotides align to TRBD1. The ends lost 4 bases at V and 5 bases at J; junction bases unmatched: 7. The CDR3 spans 14 residues. Looked up from germline, CDR1 is MGHDK and CDR2 is SYGVNS.